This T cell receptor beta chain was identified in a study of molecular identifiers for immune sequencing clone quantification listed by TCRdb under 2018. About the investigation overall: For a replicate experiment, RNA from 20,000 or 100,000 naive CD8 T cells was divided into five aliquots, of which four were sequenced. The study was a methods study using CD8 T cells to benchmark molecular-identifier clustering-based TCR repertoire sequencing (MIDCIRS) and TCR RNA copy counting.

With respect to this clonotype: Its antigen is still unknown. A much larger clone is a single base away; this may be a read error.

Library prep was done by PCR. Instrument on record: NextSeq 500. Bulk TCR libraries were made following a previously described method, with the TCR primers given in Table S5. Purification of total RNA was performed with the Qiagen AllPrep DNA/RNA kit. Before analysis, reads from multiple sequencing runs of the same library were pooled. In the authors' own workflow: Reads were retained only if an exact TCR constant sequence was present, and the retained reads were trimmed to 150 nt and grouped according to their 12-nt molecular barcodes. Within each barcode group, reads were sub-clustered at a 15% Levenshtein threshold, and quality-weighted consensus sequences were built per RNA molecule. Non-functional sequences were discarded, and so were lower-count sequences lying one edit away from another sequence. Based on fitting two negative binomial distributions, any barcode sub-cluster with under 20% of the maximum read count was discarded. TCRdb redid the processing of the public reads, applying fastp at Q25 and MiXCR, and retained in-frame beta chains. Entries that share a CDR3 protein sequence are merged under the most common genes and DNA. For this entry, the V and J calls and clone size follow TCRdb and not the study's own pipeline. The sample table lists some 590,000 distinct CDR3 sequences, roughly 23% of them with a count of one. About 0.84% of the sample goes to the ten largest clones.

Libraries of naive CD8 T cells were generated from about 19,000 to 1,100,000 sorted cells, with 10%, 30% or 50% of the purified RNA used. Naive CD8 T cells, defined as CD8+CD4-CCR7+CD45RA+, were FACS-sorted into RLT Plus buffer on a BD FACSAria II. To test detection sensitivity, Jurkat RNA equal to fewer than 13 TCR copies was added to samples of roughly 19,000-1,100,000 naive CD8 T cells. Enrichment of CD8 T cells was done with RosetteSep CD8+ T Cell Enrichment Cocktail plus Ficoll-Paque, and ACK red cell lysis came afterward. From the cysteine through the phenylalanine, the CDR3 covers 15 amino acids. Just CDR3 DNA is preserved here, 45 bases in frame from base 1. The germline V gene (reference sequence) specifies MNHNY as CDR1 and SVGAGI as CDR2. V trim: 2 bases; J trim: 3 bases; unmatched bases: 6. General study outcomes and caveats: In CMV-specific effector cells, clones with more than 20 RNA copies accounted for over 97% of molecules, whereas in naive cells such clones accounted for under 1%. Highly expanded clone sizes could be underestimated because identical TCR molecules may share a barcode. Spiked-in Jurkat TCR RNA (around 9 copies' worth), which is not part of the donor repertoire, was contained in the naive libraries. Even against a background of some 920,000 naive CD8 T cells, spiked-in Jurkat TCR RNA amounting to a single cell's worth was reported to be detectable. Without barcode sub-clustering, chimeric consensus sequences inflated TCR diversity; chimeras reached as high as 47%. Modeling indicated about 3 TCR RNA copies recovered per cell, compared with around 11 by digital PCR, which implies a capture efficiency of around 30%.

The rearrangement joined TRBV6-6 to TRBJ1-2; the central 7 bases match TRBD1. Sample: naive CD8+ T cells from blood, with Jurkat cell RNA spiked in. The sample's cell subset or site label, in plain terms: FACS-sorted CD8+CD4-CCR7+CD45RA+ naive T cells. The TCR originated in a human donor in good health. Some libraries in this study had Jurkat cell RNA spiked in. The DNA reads TGTGCCAGCAGTTACCCCAGGGACAGCCACTATGGCTACACCTTC. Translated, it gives CASSYPRDSHYGYTF.